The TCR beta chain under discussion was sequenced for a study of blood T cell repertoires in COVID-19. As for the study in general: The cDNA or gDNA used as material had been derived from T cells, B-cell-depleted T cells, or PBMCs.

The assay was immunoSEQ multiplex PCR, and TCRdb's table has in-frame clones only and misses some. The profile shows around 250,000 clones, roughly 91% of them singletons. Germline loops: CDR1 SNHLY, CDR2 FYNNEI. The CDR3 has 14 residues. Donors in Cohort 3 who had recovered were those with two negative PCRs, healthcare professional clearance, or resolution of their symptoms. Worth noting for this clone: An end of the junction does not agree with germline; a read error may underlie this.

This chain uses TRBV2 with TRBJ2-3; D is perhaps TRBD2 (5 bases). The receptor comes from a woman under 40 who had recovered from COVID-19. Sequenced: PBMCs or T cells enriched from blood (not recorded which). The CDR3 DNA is TGTGCCAGCAGTGTTGAGGGTAGCATAGATACGCAGTATTTT. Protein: CASSVEGSIDTQYF.